A single T cell receptor beta chain is shown here with its context. Its antigen remains unidentified. The data stem from a study of CD8 T cells in ankylosing spondylitis. Study observations and caveats: The authors found the disease-linked clones to be CD8+ and relatively rare in peripheral blood. Some motif variants had been reported before (in reactive arthritis synovial fluid and blood). Significantly higher representation of disease-linked clones was reported for matched ankylosing spondylitis synovial fluid. In ankylosing spondylitis blood, a motif of roughly eight highly homologous TCR beta variants appeared characteristic.

Quantitative 5'-RACE with molecular barcodes was used to make the TCR beta libraries. MiXCR, run by TCRdb on the 5' RACE reads, gives a single entry per CDR3 protein. The sample records a few hundred thousand distinct CDR3 sequences, 12% being singletons. Germline CDR1 reads KGHDR; CDR2 reads SFDVKD. Trimming shortened V by 3 bases and J by 0 bases, and 8 bases separated the two germline ends. CDR3 length: 15 residues. The clonotype comes from a male donor with ankylosing spondylitis. The chain joins TRBV24-1 to TRBJ1-3; D gene uncertain. Sequencing input: blood, either unsorted or a sorted T cell fraction (not recorded which). CDR3 nucleotides: TGTGCCACCAGTGATACCCGGGGCTCTGGAAACACCATATATTTT. Its protein product is CATSDTRGSGNTIYF.